This T cell receptor beta chain was profiled in a study of identical twins. This clonotype has just a few counts. TCRdb processed the 5' RACE reads anew with MiXCR; each CDR3 protein has one entry. Of fewer than 250,000 distinct CDR3 sequences in the sample, 6% to 8% are singletons; the top ten hold under 6.5%. This CDR3 spans 13 amino acids. Trimming removed 7 bases from V and 5 bases from J, with 12 bases in between. The same specimen was also included in a second study, on yellow fever vaccine responses in identical twins.

This sequence was found in a woman younger than 30 in good health. The V and J genes are TRBV12-3 or TRBV12-4 and TRBJ1-5; the D gene is possibly TRBD1 (5 bases). Sample: CD8+ T cells sorted from blood. CDR3 nucleotides: TGTGCCAGCACCCCCCGGGGGGATCAGCCCCAGCATTTT. As protein: CASTPRGDQPQHF.